This T cell receptor (beta chain) was identified in a study of brain T cells in children with intractable seizures. The sequenced cases were selected for having the highest brain T cell transcript signatures. Deletions cut 2 bases from V and 7 bases from J, with 14 bases between. This CDR3 comprises 15 residues. Germline CDR1 is SGHTA and CDR2 is FQGTGA. Profiling relied on immunoSEQ multiplex PCR, and the TCRdb table lists in-frame clones only, not all of them. The data show 70,000 to 85,000 clones, about 93% seen once. The material was peripheral blood, obtained at surgery. The sequence came from a girl aged 2 to 10 with Rasmussen encephalitis and intractable seizures. The chain combines TRBV7-3 with TRBJ2-2, with D tentatively TRBD1 or TRBD2 (6 bases each). The DNA of the CDR3 is TGTGCCAGCAGCTTACGGGGGCGAGGTAGCGGGGAGCTGTTTTTT. Protein sequence: CASSLRGRGSGELFF.